The 4 T cell receptor beta chains below were found in one sample sequenced in a study of PD-L1 blockade in urothelial cancer. Sequenced by immunoSEQ multiplex PCR; TCRdb stores in-frame clones only, minus some. The sample records about 130,000 clones, 86% being singletons. The time point is: peripheral blood 6 weeks after treatment start. The material sequenced was PBMCs, taken around atezolizumab (anti-PD-L1) treatment. The receptors here all came from a man over 45 with urothelial cancer.

The V gene is TRBV11-3, the J gene TRBJ2-1, with 7 bases matching TRBD2. Unmatched junction bases numbered 7, after V lost 5 bases and J lost 6 bases. This CDR3 has 14 residues. From germline, CDR1 is SGHNT and CDR2 YENEEA. CDR3 amino acids: CASSAAGVPNEQFF. In nucleotides, the CDR3 is TGTGCCAGCAGCGCCGCGGGAGTCCCCAATGAGCAGTTCTTC.

This chain's CDR3 is CASKLAGGGEQFF. The DNA of the CDR3 is TGTGCCAGCAAGCTAGCGGGAGGGGGTGAGCAGTTCTTC. The chain is built from TRBV2 and TRBJ2-1; 12 bases agree with TRBD2. From germline, CDR1 is SNHLY and CDR2 FYNNEI. The junction had 4 bases not matched to a gene; V was cut back by 7 bases and J by 9 bases. This CDR3 has 13 residues.

V usage is TRBV18 and J usage is TRBJ2-1; a weak D match, TRBD2 (6 bases). Per germline, CDR1 KGHSH and CDR2 LQKENI. With 2 bases removed from V and 8 bases from J, the gap between germline ends came to 13 bases. The CDR3 has 14 residues. The CDR3 protein is CASSPRDFGYEQFF. CDR3 sequence (DNA): TGTGCCAGCTCACCAAGGGACTTCGGGTATGAGCAGTTCTTC.

Comments on this clone: This sample includes further DNA sequences coding for the same CDR3. The V call is TRBV6-5, the J call TRBJ2-7; a possible D gene is TRBD1 (6 bases). V shed 2 bases and J shed 4 bases, with 12 bases lying between them. This CDR3 is built from 14 residues. The germline CDR1 and CDR2 sequences are MNHEY and SVGAGI. CDR3 region: CASSYGTGIYEQYF. In DNA, the CDR3 is TGTGCCAGCAGTTACGGCACAGGGATTTACGAGCAGTACTTC.